The 5 T cell receptor beta chains below all came from one sample that was sequenced in a study of blood T cell repertoires in COVID-19. Some clones are missing from TCRdb's copy, which holds only in-frame ones; the method was immunoSEQ multiplex PCR. This table holds over 200,000 clones, 85% to 90% found once. Sample: peripheral blood. Every receptor here comes from a man aged 25-40 years with COVID-19, enrolled during active disease.

The table lists this clone with a count of one. The sample holds other DNA sequences that translate to the same CDR3. The chain is built from TRBV18 and TRBJ2-3, with TRBD2 as a possible D gene (5 bases). V lost 3 bases, J lost 2 bases, and 12 bases lay in between. This CDR3 is 15 amino acids long. The germline V gene encodes CDR1 KGHSH and CDR2 LQKENI. CDR3 in DNA: TGTGCCAGCTCACCTCCGGGGTCTTCCACAGATACGCAGTATTTT. Protein: CASSPPGSSTDTQYF.

This clone was picked up a small number of times. V usage is TRBV13 and J usage is TRBJ1-3; D not certain. V was pared by 5 bases and J by 0 bases, with 14 bases between. CDR1 PRHDT and CDR2 FYEKMQ come from the germline V gene (reference sequence). The CDR3 runs 16 residues. This chain's CDR3 is CASSRGGRSSGNTIYF. CDR3 coding DNA: TGTGCCAGCAGCCGAGGAGGCAGGTCCTCTGGAAACACCATATATTTT.

The chain joins TRBV9 to TRBJ2-2; possibly TRBD1 for D (5 bases). From germline, CDR1 is SGDLS and CDR2 YYNGEE. V was trimmed by 2 bases and J by 5 bases, leaving 10 bases between them. The CDR3 has 14 amino acids. Written as DNA, the CDR3 is TGTGCCAGCAGCGTGAGGACAATTACCGGGGAGCTGTTTTTT. Encoded protein: CASSVRTITGELFF.

In nucleotides, the CDR3 is TGTGCCAGCAGCCGACAGGGCAACAATCAGCCCCAGCATTTT. It yields the protein CASSRQGNNQPQHF. The V call is TRBV5-6, the J call TRBJ1-5; 7 bases fit TRBD1. Germline loops: CDR1 SGHDT, CDR2 YYEEEE. This CDR3 comprises 14 residues. V trimming: 4 bases; J trimming: 3 bases; junction bases outside the gene matches: 4.

The chain is built from TRBV5-1 and TRBJ2-2; D possibly corresponds to TRBD1 (6 bases). Trimming left V 4 bases short and J 7 bases short, with 11 bases between. Per germline, CDR1 SGHRS and CDR2 YFSETQ. The CDR3 length is 13 residues. The CDR3 loop is CASSVRTDGELFF. Here the CDR3 DNA reads TGCGCCAGCAGCGTCAGGACAGACGGGGAGCTGTTTTTT.